This T cell receptor beta chain was profiled in a study of blood T cell repertoires in COVID-19. For the study at large: The cDNA or gDNA used as material had been derived from T cells, B-cell-depleted T cells, or PBMCs.

Original analysis: It was from reference gene primer amplification that nucleated cell counts were estimated. The table came from immunoSEQ multiplex PCR; TCRdb's copy has only in-frame clones and leaves some out. The V and J calls and the clone size are those of that table, but D and trimming were determined from the DNA. Of fewer than 150,000 clones detected, around 85% appear once; the ten largest clones hold around 16%. The CDR3 is 15 amino acids. Germline trimming cut 6 bases from V and 7 bases from J; bases unmatched to any gene: 10. Per germline, CDR1 MNHEY and CDR2 SVGAGI. This TCR was recovered from a woman between 45 and 65 years old who had recovered from COVID-19. J is TRBJ2-5 and V is TRBV6-5; 11 bases map to TRBD2. Sequencing was done on a sample of peripheral blood. The CDR3 region is CASSPQGLAVRTQYF. The CDR3 DNA follows: TGTGCCAGCAGCCCCCAGGGACTAGCGGTTCGGACCCAGTACTTC.